The next 3 T cell receptor beta chains were all read from a single sample in a study of T cell responses to AZD1222 COVID-19 vaccine (dated by TCRdb to the early 2020s). The receptor library was made with the immunoSEQ multiplex PCR assay. The immuneACCESS repertoire file appears here via TCRdb, limited to in-frame rearrangements. These files lack a portion of the clones; in checked studies, under half of the deficit traces to unresolved V genes, and the cause of the others is not known. A total of about 130,000 clones appear in this sample, 93% of them only once. The top ten clonotypes cover about 5% of the sample. Interpreted using the paper, the time point label stands for: baseline before first vaccination. This specimen was peripheral blood, taken on day 0 of AZD1222 vaccination. The receptors shown here come from an adult in good health.

This chain connects TRBV19 to TRBJ1-6, with unresolved D. The CDR3 has 15 amino acids. V lost 6 bases to trimming and J lost 7 bases, with 16 bases between them. Germline CDR1 LNHDA, CDR2 SQIVND (reference sequence). CDR3 in DNA: TGTGCCAGTAGCTTTCGGAGAAATCGGAATTCACCCCTCCACTTT. Protein: CASSFRRNRNSPLHF.

The V gene is TRBV7-7, the J gene TRBJ2-2, with D possibly being TRBD1 (6 bases). The CDR3 runs 16 residues. Trimming cost V 3 bases and J 4 bases, with 15 bases left between them. Germline CDR1 is SSHAT and CDR2 is FNYEAQ (reference sequence). The CDR3 bases are TGTGCCAGCAGCTTGAGTGGGACACCCCTCACCGGGGAGCTGTTTTTT. As protein: CASSLSGTPLTGELFF.

This sequence joins TRBV28 and TRBJ1-5; D possibly corresponds to TRBD1 (6 bases). Per the germline V gene, CDR1 is MDHEN and CDR2 is SYDVKM. With 8 bases removed from V and 6 bases from J, the gap between germline ends came to 20 bases. The CDR3 has 15 amino acids. Written as DNA, the CDR3 is TGTGCCAGCGTTTACGGGGGGCCCGTTTTTCAGCCCCAGCATTTT. As protein: CASVYGGPVFQPQHF.